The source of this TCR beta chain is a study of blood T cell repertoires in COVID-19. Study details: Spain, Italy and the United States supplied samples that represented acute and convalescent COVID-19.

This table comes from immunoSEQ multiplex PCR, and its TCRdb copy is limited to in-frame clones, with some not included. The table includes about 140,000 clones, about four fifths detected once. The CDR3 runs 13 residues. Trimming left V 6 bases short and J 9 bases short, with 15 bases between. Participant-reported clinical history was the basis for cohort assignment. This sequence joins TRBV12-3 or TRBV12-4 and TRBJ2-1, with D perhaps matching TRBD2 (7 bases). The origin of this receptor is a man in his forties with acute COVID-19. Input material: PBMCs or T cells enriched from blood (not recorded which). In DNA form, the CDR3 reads TGTGCCAGCAGGCTGGGGGGGGGCCTTGAGCAGTTCTTC. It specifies CASRLGGGLEQFF.